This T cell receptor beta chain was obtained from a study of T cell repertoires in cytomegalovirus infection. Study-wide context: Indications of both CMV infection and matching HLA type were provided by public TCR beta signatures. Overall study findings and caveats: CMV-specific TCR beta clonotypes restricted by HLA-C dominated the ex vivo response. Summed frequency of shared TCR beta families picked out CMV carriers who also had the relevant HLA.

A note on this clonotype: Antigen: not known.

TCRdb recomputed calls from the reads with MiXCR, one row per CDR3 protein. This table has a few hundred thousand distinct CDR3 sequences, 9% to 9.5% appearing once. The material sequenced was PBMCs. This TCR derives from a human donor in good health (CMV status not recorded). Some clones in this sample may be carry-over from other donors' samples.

In nucleotides, the CDR3 is TGCAGCGTTGGCGGTAGCAGCAATGAGCAGTTCTTC. Amino acid sequence: CSVGGSSNEQFF. The chain employs TRBV29-1 and TRBJ2-1; D call uncertain. V was pared by 4 bases and J by 6 bases, with 10 bases between. This CDR3 contains 12 residues. CDR1 SQVTM and CDR2 ANQGSEA come from the germline V gene.